These 10 T cell receptor beta chains share one sample of origin, sequenced in a study of beta chain features in type 1 diabetes. Reverse transcription of all isolated RNA meant that expressed TCRB transcripts were sequenced. TCRdb's table, derived via immunoSEQ multiplex PCR, lists solely in-frame clones and lacks some. Of around 500,000 clones in the sample, about an eighth were seen once. Material for sequencing was naive CD4+ T cells from blood. The receptors derive from a woman younger than 35 in good health.

The chain joins TRBV19 to TRBJ2-3; D remains ambiguous. This CDR3 comprises 12 residues. Looked up from germline, CDR1 is LNHDA and CDR2 is SQIVND (reference sequence). V was trimmed by 10 bases and J by 2 bases, leaving 10 bases between them. CDR3 sequence reads: CATLDTTDTQYF. The CDR3 nucleotides are TGTGCCACCTTAGACACCACAGATACGCAGTATTTT.

The V and J genes are TRBV12-5 and TRBJ2-5, with D perhaps TRBD1 (6 bases). Per germline, CDR1 LGHNT and CDR2 FRNRAP. The CDR3 has 15 residues. Trimming removed 0 bases from V and 5 bases from J, with 13 bases in between. CDR3 sequence reads: CASGLVGGQIETQYF. CDR3 DNA: TGTGCTAGTGGTTTGGTAGGTGGACAGATTGAGACCCAGTACTTC.

In this sample, this clone turned up once. The V and J genes are TRBV6-6 and TRBJ1-6; tentative D call: TRBD1 (5 bases). V dropped 5 bases and J dropped 9 bases, with 17 bases sitting between them. Germline CDR1 reads MNHNY; CDR2 reads SVGAGI (reference sequence). The CDR3 totals 15 residues. CDR3 DNA: TGTGCCAGCAGTACTGGGGACGTGGGGATTTCACCCCTCCACTTT. This translates into CASSTGDVGISPLHF.

The chain is built from TRBV9 and TRBJ2-1; no clear D gene. Germline V gene lookup returns CDR1 SGDLS and CDR2 YYNGEE. Deletions cut 0 bases from V and 0 bases from J, with 7 bases between. CDR3 length: 15 residues. In nucleotides, the CDR3 is TGTGCCAGCAGCGTAGCCAGAACCTCCTACAATGAGCAGTTCTTC. It yields the protein CASSVARTSYNEQFF. Full variable domain (remainder filled in from reference TRBV9 and TRBJ2-1): DSGVTQTPKHLITATGQRVTLRCSPRSGDLSVYWYQQSLDQGLQFLIQYYNGEERAKGNILERFSAQQFPDLHSELNLSSLELGDSALYFCASSVARTSYNEQFFGPGTRLTVL.

There are a few counts of this clone. This chain connects TRBV28 to TRBJ2-4; no firm D call. V lost 6 bases, J lost 2 bases, and 5 bases lay in between. This CDR3 comprises 12 residues. Germline assignment: CDR1 MDHEN and CDR2 SYDVKM. The CDR3 region has the DNA TGTGCCAGCAGGGGCTCCAAAAACATTCAGTACTTC. This encodes CASRGSKNIQYF.

V usage is TRBV28 and J usage is TRBJ2-2; unclear D gene. Germline V CDR1 and CDR2: MDHEN, SYDVKM. The CDR3 totals 15 residues. The V end lost 4 bases, the J end lost 4 bases, and 13 bases lay between the germline ends. The CDR3 is CASSSLSKSTGELFF. CDR3 coding DNA: TGTGCCAGCAGTTCCCTTTCAAAGAGCACCGGGGAGCTGTTTTTT.

This clone was picked up a small number of times. Additional DNA sequences in this sample encode the identical CDR3. The rearrangement uses TRBV7-2 and TRBJ2-5; D unclear. This CDR3 contains 11 residues. Germline CDR1 is SGHTA and CDR2 is FQGNSA. Trimming left V 3 bases short and J 5 bases short, with 4 bases between. In DNA, the CDR3 is TGTGCCAGCAGCTTTTGGGAGACCCAGTACTTC. It codes for CASSFWETQYF.

This clone was picked up a small number of times. The V call is TRBV7-9, the J call TRBJ2-3, with TRBD1 matching 9 bases. Germline assignment: CDR1 SEHNR and CDR2 FQNEAQ (reference sequence). V shed 5 bases and J 5 bases; nucleotides not matched to a gene: 8. The CDR3 runs 15 residues. The CDR3 reads CASSDRDREGDTQYF. The DNA for the CDR3 is TGTGCCAGCAGCGACCGGGACAGGGAAGGAGATACGCAGTATTTT.

This clone was observed a few times. The V call is TRBV7-2, the J call TRBJ2-7; TRBD2 agrees at 12 bases. Trimming took 6 bases from V and 5 from J; bases not matched to a gene: 5. The germline V gene has CDR1 SGHTA and CDR2 FQGNSA. The CDR3 covers 14 residues. CDR3: CASSRLAGEHEQYF. The DNA of the CDR3 is TGTGCCAGCAGTAGACTAGCGGGAGAACACGAGCAGTACTTC.

This clone was found a few times. Distinct nucleotide sequences in the sample also encode this CDR3. This chain uses TRBV27 with TRBJ1-2; possible D gene TRBD1, 5 bases. Germline V CDR1 and CDR2: MNHEY, SMNVEV (reference sequence). The CDR3 totals 13 residues. Trimming took 3 bases from V and 2 from J, leaving 7 bases between them. CDR3 in amino acids: CASSFRGNYGYTF. The CDR3 DNA sequence: TGTGCCAGCAGTTTCCGGGGCAACTATGGCTACACCTTC.